At least ten counts were recorded for the clone carrying this T cell receptor (beta chain). From the 5' RACE reads, TCRdb called clonotypes with MiXCR, one entry per CDR3 protein. Among around 330,000 distinct CDR3 sequences, roughly 4% were seen once, and the ten largest hold about a quarter. The entry originates in a study of T cells after yellow fever vaccination. This CDR3 is 15 amino acids long. Between the trimmed V and J ends, which lost 4 bases and 0 bases, there was a span of 8 bases. Germline assignment: CDR1 SGHKS and CDR2 YYEKEE (reference sequence). The sequence was collected from a man aged 18 to 35 who received the YFV17D yellow fever vaccine. The chain combines TRBV5-5 with TRBJ2-6; no firm D call. The material sequenced was PBMCs, taken on the day of the yellow fever booster vaccination. The CDR3 is CASSHPGSGANVLTF. CDR3 in DNA: TGTGCCAGCAGCCATCCGGGCTCTGGGGCCAACGTCCTGACTTTC.